The next 10 T cell receptor beta chains were all read from a single sample in a study of T cells after yellow fever vaccination. TCRdb itself ran the 5' RACE reads through MiXCR, one entry per CDR3 protein. Seen here are approximately 600,000 distinct CDR3 sequences, 9% to 15% observed once, and the top ten hold about 16%. The starting material was PBMCs, obtained on the day of the yellow fever booster vaccination. These TCRs come from a man aged 25-45 years who received the YFV17D yellow fever vaccine.

This clonotype was detected ten times or more. This chain uses TRBV5-1 with TRBJ2-1; a possible D gene is TRBD1 (6 bases). The CDR3 consists of 16 residues. Germline assignment: CDR1 SGHRS and CDR2 YFSETQ. V lost 0 bases and J lost 7, with 17 bases in between. CDR3 region: CASSLEGTRDMNEQFF. DNA for the CDR3: TGCGCCAGCAGCTTGGAGGGGACAAGGGATATGAATGAGCAGTTCTTC. Full variable domain (missing parts from reference TRBV5-1 and TRBJ2-1): KAGVTQTPRYLIKTRGQQVTLSCSPISGHRSVSWYQQTPGQGLQFLFEYFSETQRNKGNFPGRFSGRQFSNSRSEMNVSTLELGDSALYLCASSLEGTRDMNEQFFGPGTRLTVL.

The V and J genes are TRBV5-1 and TRBJ2-2, with D possibly being TRBD1 (6 bases). Looked up from germline, CDR1 is SGHRS and CDR2 is YFSETQ. V gave up 5 bases and J gave up 6 bases, with 11 bases separating them. The length of the CDR3 is 13 residues. The CDR3 is CASRITGSGELFF. The CDR3 coding sequence is TGCGCCAGCAGAATTACAGGGTCCGGGGAGCTGTTTTTT.

The rearrangement joins TRBV10-2 to TRBJ2-7; D ambiguous. Germline V gene sequence: CDR1 WSHSY, CDR2 SAAADI. The CDR3 has 16 residues. The V and J ends lost 0 bases and 6 bases respectively, with 18 bases between them. CDR3 nucleotide sequence: TGCGCCAGCAGTGAGTCGTCCGGGTCAAAACGGGCCGAGCAGTACTTC. Translated: CASSESSGSKRAEQYF.

This clonotype has ten or more counts. The chain links TRBV4-3 to TRBJ2-7; a possible D gene is TRBD2 (6 bases). The CDR3 length is 15 residues. Germline values: CDR1 LGHNA, CDR2 YSLEER. Trimming shortened V by 1 base and J by 3 bases, and 13 bases separated the two germline ends. The CDR3 here is CASSQGTIGDYEQYF. The CDR3, as DNA: TGCGCCAGCAGCCAAGGGACTATCGGAGACTACGAGCAGTACTTC.

The chain couples TRBV28 to TRBJ2-7, with unresolved D. From germline, CDR1 is MDHEN and CDR2 SYDVKM. The CDR3 extends over 11 amino acids. V gave up 2 bases and J gave up 7 bases, with 6 bases separating them. The chain's CDR3 is CASSLITEQYF. CDR3 nucleotide sequence: TGTGCCAGCAGTTTAATAACGGAGCAGTACTTC.

V is TRBV7-8 and J is TRBJ2-3; D uncertain. This CDR3 is built from 13 residues. Germline V gives CDR1 SGHVS, CDR2 FQNEAQ. V was trimmed by 8 bases and J by 1 base, leaving 10 bases between them. CDR3 sequence (DNA): TGTGCCAGCGAATACAGCGGCACAGATACGCAGTATTTT. Amino acids: CASEYSGTDTQYF.

This chain's CDR3 is CASRPRRVLSYEQYF. In DNA, the CDR3 is TGTGCCAGCAGACCCAGGAGGGTACTTAGTTACGAGCAGTACTTC. The gene calls are TRBV7-9 and TRBJ2-7; the D gene is possibly TRBD2 (6 bases). The CDR3 spans 15 residues. The V gene lost 6 bases and the J gene lost 4 bases, with 19 bases spanning the gap. Germline V CDR1 and CDR2: SEHNR, FQNEAQ (reference sequence).

The chain employs TRBV23-1 and TRBJ1-1; D ambiguous. TRBV23-1 is an ORF, and what it does is uncertain. The CDR3 is made up of 15 amino acids. Trimming cost V 4 bases and J 5 bases, with 17 bases left between them. CDR3 in amino acids: CASSRRTLNGTEAFF. CDR3 DNA: TGCGCCAGCAGTCGAAGGACCCTCAACGGGACTGAAGCTTTCTTT.

This clonotype appeared a few times. The genes are TRBV24-1 and TRBJ2-7; D may be TRBD2 (5 bases). The V end was cut by 3 bases, the J end by 2 bases, with 13 bases between. Germline lookup yields CDR1 KGHDR and CDR2 SFDVKD. The CDR3 runs 15 residues. Here the CDR3 reads CATSDLELGPYEQYF. The CDR3 bases are TGTGCCACCAGTGATCTAGAACTAGGCCCCTACGAGCAGTACTTC.

In its sample, this clonotype was seen many times. The rearrangement joins TRBV4-2 to TRBJ2-2, with D perhaps matching TRBD2 (5 bases). The germline V gene encodes CDR1 LGHNA and CDR2 YNFKEQ. Between the trimmed V and J ends, which lost 0 bases and 0 bases, there was a span of 8 bases. The CDR3 runs 16 residues. CDR3 in DNA: TGTGCCAGCAGCCAAGACCCGGGATCGAACACCGGGGAGCTGTTTTTT. It translates to CASSQDPGSNTGELFF.